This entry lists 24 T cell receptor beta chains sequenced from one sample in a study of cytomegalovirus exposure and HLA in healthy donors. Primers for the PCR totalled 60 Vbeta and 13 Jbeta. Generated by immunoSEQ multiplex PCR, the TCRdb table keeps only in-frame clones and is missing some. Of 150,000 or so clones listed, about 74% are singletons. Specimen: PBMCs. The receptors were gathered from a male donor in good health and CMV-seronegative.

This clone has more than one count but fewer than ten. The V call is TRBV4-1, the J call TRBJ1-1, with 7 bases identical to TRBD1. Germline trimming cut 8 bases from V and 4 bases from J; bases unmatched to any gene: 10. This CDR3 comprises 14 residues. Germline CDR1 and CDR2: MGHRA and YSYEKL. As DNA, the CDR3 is TGCGCCAGCTCCCAGGTGGAGGGGGCCACTGAAGCTTTCTTT. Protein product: CASSQVEGATEAFF.

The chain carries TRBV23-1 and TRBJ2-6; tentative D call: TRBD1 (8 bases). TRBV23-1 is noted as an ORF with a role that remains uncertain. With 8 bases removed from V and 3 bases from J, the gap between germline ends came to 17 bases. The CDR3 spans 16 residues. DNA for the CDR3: TGCGCCAGCGACAGGGGTGGGGACTATGGGGCCAACGTCCTGACTTTC. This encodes CASDRGGDYGANVLTF.

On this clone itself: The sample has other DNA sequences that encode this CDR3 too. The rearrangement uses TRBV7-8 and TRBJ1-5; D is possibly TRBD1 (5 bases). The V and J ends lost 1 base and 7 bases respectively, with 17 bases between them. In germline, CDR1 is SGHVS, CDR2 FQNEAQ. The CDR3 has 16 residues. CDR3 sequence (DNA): TGTGCCAGCAGCTTAGGTAACCGGGGGATCAGGCAGCCCCAGCATTTT. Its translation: CASSLGNRGIRQPQHF.

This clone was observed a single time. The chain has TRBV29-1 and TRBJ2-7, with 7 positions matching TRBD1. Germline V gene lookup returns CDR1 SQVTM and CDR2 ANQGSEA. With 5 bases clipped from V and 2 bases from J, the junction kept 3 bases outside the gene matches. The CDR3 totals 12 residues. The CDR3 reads CSVTGTAYEQYF. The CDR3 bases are TGCAGCGTTACCGGGACAGCCTACGAGCAGTACTTC.

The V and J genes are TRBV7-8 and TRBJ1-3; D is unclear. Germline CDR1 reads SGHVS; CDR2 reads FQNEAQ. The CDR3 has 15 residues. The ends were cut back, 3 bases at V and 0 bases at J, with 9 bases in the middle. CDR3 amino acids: CASSLRGTSGNTIYF. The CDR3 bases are TGTGCCAGCAGCTTGAGAGGAACCTCTGGAAACACCATATATTTT.

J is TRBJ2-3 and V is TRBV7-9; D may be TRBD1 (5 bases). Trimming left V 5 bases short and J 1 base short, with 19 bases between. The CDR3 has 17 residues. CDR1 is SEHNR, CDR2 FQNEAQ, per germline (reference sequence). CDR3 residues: CASSPSVGLTRTDTQYF. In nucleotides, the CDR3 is TGTGCCAGCAGCCCCTCCGTGGGGCTTACCCGCACAGATACGCAGTATTTT.

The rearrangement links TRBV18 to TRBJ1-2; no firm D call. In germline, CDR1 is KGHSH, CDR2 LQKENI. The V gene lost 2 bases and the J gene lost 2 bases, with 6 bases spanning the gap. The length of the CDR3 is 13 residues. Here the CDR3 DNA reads TGTGCCAGCTCACCAGGAGACAACTATGGCTACACCTTC. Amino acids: CASSPGDNYGYTF. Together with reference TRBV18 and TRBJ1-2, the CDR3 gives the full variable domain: NAGVMQNPRHLVRRRGQEARLRCSPMKGHSHVYWYRQLPEEGLKFMVYLQKENIIDESGMPKERFSAEFPKEGPSILRIQQVVRGDSAAYFCASSPGDNYGYTFGSGTRLTVV.

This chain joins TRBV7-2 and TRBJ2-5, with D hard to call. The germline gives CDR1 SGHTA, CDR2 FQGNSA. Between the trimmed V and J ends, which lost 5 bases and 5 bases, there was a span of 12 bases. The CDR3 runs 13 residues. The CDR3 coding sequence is TGTGCCAGCAGCCCGGGTCTGTCGGAGACCCAGTACTTC. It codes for CASSPGLSETQYF.

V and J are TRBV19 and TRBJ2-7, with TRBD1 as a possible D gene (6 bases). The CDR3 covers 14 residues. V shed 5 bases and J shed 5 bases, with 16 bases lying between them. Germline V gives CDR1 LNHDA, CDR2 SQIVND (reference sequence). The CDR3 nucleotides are TGTGCCAGTAGTGTTGTCGACAGGAACCACGAGCAGTACTTC. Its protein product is CASSVVDRNHEQYF.

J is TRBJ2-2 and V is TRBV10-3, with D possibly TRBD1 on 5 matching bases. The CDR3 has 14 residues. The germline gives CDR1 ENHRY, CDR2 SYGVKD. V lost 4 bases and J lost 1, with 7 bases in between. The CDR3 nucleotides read TGTGCCATCAGTGCAGGGCAGAACACCGGGGAGCTGTTTTTT. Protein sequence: CAISAGQNTGELFF.

The CDR3 loop reads CAISAGTYEQYF. The CDR3 bases are TGTGCCATCAGCGCAGGCACCTACGAGCAGTACTTC. V usage is TRBV10-3 and J usage is TRBJ2-7, with D uncertain. V was pared by 6 bases and J by 2 bases, with 8 bases between. CDR3 length: 12 amino acids. Germline CDR1 ENHRY, CDR2 SYGVKD.

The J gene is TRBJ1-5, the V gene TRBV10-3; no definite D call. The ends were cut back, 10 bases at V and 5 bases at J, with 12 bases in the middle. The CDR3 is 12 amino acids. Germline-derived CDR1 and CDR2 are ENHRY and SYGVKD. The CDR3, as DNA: TGTGCCACCCGAGGGATAGATCAGCCCCAGCATTTT. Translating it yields CATRGIDQPQHF.

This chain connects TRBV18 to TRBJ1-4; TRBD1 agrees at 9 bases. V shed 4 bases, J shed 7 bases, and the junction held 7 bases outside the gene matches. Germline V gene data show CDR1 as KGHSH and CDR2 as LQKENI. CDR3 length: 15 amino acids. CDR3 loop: CASSRGQGGGEKLFF. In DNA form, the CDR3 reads TGTGCCAGCTCACGGGGACAGGGTGGAGGTGAAAAACTGTTTTTT.

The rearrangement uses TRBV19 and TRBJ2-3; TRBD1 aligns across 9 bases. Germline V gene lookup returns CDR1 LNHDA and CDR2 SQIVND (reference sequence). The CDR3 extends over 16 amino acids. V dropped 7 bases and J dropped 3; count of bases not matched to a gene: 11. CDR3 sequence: CASTLDRGSSTDTQYF. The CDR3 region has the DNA TGTGCCAGTACCCTAGACAGGGGGTCAAGTACAGATACGCAGTATTTT.

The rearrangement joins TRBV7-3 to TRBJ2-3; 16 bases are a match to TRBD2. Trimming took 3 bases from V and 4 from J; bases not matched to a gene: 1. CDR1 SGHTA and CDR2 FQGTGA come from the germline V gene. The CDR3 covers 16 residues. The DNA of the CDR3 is TGTGCCAGCAGCTTGGGGACTAGCGGGGGGGCAGATACGCAGTATTTT. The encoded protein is CASSLGTSGGADTQYF.

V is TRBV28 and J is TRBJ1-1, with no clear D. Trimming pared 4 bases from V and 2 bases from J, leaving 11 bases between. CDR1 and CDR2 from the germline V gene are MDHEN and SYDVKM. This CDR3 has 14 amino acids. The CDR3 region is CASSSPGGNTEAFF. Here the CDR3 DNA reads TGTGCCAGCAGTTCCCCGGGTGGAAACACTGAAGCTTTCTTT.

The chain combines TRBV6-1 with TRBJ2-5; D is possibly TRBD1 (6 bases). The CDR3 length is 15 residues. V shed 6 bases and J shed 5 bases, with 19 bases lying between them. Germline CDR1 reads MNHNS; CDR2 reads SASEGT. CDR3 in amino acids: CASRETGSSWETQYF. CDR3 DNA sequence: TGTGCCAGCAGAGAGACAGGTTCGTCGTGGGAGACCCAGTACTTC.

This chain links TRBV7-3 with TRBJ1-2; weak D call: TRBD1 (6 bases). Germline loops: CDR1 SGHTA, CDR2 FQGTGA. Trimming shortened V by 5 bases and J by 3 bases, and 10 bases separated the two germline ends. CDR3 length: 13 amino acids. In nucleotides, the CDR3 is TGTGCCAGCAGCCCTGGGACACACTATGGCTACACCTTC. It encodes CASSPGTHYGYTF.

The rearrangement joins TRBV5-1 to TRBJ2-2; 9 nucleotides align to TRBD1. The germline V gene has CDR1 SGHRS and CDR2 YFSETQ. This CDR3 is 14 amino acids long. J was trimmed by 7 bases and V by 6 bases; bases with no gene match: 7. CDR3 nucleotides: TGCGCCAGCATCGAACAGGGGGCGGACGGGGAGCTGTTTTTT. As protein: CASIEQGADGELFF.

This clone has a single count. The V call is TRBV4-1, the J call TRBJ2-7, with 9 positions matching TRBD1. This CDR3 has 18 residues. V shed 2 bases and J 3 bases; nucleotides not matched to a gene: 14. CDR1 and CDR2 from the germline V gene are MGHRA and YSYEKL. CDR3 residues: CASSQRENSGTGSYEQYF. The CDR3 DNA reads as TGCGCCAGCAGCCAACGTGAAAACTCCGGGACAGGGAGCTACGAGCAGTACTTC.

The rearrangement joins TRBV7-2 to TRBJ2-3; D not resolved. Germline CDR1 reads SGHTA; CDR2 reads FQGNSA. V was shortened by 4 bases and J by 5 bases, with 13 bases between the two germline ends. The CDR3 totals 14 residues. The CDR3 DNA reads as TGTGCCAGCAGCTCCCCAGGCCGTCGAGATACGCAGTATTTT. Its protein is CASSSPGRRDTQYF. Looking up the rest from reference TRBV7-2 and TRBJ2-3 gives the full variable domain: GAGVSQSPSNKVTEKGKDVELRCDPISGHTALYWYRQSLGQGLEFLIYFQGNSAPDKSGLPSDRFSAERTGGSVSTLTIQRTQQEDSAVYLCASSSPGRRDTQYFGPGTRLTVL.

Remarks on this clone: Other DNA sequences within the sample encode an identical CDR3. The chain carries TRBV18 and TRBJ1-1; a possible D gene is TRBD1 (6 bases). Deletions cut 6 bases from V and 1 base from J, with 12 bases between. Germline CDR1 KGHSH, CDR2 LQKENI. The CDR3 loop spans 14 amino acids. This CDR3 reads CASSPRTENTEAFF. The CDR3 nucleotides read TGTGCCAGCTCCCCCCGGACAGAGAACACTGAAGCTTTCTTT.

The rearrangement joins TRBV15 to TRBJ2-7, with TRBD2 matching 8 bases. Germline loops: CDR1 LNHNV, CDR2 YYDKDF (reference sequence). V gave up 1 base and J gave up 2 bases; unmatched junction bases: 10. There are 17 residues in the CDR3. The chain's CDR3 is CATSRGRVAGTAYEQYF. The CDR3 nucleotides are TGTGCCACCAGCAGAGGGAGGGTAGCGGGGACCGCCTACGAGCAGTACTTC.

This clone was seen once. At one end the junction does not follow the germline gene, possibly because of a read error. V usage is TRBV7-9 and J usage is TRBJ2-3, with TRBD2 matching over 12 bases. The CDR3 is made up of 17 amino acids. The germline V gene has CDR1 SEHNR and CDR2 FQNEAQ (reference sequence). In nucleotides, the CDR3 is TGTTCCAGCAGCTTAGTTCTAGCGGGAGGGCCGGGGGATACGCAGTATTTT. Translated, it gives CSSSLVLAGGPGDTQYF.